Detailed here is one T cell receptor beta chain. One base away lies a much larger clone, so this may be a sequencing read error. These data originate in a study of breast tumors, draining lymph nodes, adjacent tissues. Using its own MiXCR run on the multiplex PCR reads, TCRdb lists one record per CDR3 protein. The sample has approximately 130,000 distinct CDR3 sequences; 21% are singletons. Breast cancer patients provided tissue from their axillary draining lymph nodes. V lost 3 bases and J 6 bases, leaving 14 bases between the germline ends. The CDR3 covers 15 residues. Germline assignment: CDR1 SGHAT and CDR2 FQNNGV.

The chain recombines TRBV11-2 with TRBJ2-2; perhaps TRBD1 as D (5 bases). The sequenced sample consisted of axillary lymph node tissue. The sequence was collected from a female donor with breast cancer. Some clones in this sample may be carry-over from other donors' samples. The DNA for the CDR3 is TGTGCCAGCAGCTTGCAGGGTTGGGTGGCCGGGGAGCTGTTTTTT. It yields the protein CASSLQGWVAGELFF.